The entry below gives a single T cell receptor (beta chain) sequence along with its context. As yet, its antigen is unknown. The sample originates from a study of Ad26.COV2.S vaccination and SARS-CoV-2 variants. Findings and caveats of the study: Breadth of non-spike TCRs did not differ between vaccinees and placebo recipients. Vaccine recipients surpassed placebo recipients in spike-specific TCR breadth. Substantial breadth was reportedly displayed by spike-specific CD8+ and CD4+ T cell responses after vaccination.

The CDR3 contains 15 residues. The V gene's germline CDR1 is SGHRS and CDR2 YFSETQ. Trimming cost V 4 bases and J 7 bases; bases outside gene matches: 4. Produced via immunoSEQ multiplex PCR; TCRdb's table is partial and in-frame only. The sample holds 300,000 to 400,000 clones, around 90% seen once. Sequences were derived from peripheral blood, sampled after recovery from COVID-19. The receptor's source is a human donor who had recovered from COVID-19. The chain uses TRBV5-1 and TRBJ2-4, with 14 bases fitting TRBD2. CDR3 sequence: CASSVGLAGVNIQYF. The CDR3 coding sequence is TGCGCCAGCAGCGTGGGACTAGCGGGGGTGAACATTCAGTACTTC. Supplemented by reference TRBV5-1 and TRBJ2-4, the full variable domain reads KAGVTQTPRYLIKTRGQQVTLSCSPISGHRSVSWYQQTPGQGLQFLFEYFSETQRNKGNFPGRFSGRQFSNSRSEMNVSTLELGDSALYLCASSVGLAGVNIQYFGAGTRLSVL.